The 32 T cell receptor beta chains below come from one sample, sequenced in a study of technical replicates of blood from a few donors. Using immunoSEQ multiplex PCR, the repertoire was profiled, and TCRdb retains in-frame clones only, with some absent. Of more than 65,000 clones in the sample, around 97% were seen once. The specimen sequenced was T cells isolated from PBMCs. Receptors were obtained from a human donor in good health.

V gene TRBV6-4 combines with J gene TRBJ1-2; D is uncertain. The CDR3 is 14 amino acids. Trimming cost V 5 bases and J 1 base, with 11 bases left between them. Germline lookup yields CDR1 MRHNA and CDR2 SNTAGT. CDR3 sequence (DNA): TGTGCCAGCAGTTATAGACTTCTTAACTATGGCTACACCTTC. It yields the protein CASSYRLLNYGYTF.

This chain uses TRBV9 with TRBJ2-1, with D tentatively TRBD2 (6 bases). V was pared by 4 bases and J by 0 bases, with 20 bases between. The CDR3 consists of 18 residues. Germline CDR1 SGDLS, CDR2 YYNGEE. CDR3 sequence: CASSPPPFRDSSYNEQFF. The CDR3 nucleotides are TGTGCCAGCAGCCCTCCTCCATTCCGGGACTCCTCCTACAATGAGCAGTTCTTC. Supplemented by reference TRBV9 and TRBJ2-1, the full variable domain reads DSGVTQTPKHLITATGQRVTLRCSPRSGDLSVYWYQQSLDQGLQFLIQYYNGEERAKGNILERFSAQQFPDLHSELNLSSLELGDSALYFCASSPPPFRDSSYNEQFFGPGTRLTVL.

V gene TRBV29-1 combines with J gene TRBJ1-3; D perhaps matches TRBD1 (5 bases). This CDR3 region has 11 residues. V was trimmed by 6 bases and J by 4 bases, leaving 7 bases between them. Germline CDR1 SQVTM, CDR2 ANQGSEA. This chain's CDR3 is CSVRTGNTIYF. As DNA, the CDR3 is TGCAGCGTCCGGACAGGAAACACCATATATTTT.

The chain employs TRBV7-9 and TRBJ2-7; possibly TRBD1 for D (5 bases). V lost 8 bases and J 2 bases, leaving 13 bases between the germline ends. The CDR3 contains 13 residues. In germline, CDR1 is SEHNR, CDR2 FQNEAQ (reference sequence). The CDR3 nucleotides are TGTGCCAGCGTTGGGTTAGGGGCCTACGAGCAGTACTTC. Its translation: CASVGLGAYEQYF.

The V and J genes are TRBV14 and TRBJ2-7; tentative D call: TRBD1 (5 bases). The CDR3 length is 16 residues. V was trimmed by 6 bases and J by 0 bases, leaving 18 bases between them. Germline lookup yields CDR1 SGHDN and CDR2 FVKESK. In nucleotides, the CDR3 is TGTGCCAGCAGGGCTACAACAGGCCCAAGCTCCTACGAGCAGTACTTC. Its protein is CASRATTGPSSYEQYF. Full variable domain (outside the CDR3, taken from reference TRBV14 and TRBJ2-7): EAGVTQFPSHSVIEKGQTVTLRCDPISGHDNLYWYRRVMGKEIKFLLHFVKESKQDESGMPNNRFLAERTGGTYSTLKVQPAELEDSGVYFCASRATTGPSSYEQYFGPGTRLTVT.

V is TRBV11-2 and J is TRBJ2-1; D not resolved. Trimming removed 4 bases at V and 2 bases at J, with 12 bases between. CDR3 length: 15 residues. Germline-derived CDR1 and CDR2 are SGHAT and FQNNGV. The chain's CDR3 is CASSSRLSTYNEQFF. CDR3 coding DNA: TGTGCCAGCAGCTCCCGACTCTCCACCTACAATGAGCAGTTCTTC.

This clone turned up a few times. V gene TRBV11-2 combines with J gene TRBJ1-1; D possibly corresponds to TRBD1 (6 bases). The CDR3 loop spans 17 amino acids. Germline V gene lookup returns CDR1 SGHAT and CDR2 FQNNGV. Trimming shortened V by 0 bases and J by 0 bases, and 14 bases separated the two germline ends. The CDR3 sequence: CASSLDLTGTMNTEAFF. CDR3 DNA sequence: TGTGCCAGCAGCTTAGATCTCACAGGGACCATGAACACTGAAGCTTTCTTT.

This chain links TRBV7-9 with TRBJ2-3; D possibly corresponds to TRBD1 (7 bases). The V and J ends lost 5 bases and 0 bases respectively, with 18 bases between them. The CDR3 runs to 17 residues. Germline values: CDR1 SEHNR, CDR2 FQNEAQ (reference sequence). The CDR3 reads CASSLTPTGTSTDTQYF. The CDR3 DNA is TGTGCCAGCAGCCTGACCCCGACAGGGACTAGCACAGATACGCAGTATTTT.

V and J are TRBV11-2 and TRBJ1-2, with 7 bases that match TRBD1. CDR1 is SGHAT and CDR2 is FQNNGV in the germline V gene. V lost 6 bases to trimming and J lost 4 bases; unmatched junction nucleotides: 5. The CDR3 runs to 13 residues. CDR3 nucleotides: TGTGCCAGCAGGTCGGGACAGACCTATGGCTACACCTTC. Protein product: CASRSGQTYGYTF.

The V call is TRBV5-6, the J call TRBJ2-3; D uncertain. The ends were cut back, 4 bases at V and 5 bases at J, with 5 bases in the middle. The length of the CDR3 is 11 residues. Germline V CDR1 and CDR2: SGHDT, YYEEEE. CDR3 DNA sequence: TGTGCCAGCAGCCAGATAGATACGCAGTATTTT. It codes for CASSQIDTQYF. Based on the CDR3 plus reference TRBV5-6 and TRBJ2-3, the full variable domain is DAGVTQSPTHLIKTRGQQVTLRCSPKSGHDTVSWYQQALGQGPQFIFQYYEEEERQRGNFPDRFSGHQFPNYSSELNVNALLLGDSALYLCASSQIDTQYFGPGTRLTVL.

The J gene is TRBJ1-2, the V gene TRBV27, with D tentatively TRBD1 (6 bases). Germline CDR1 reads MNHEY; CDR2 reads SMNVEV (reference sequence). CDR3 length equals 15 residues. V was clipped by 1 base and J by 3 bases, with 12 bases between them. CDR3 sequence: CASSLFGRGDYGYTF. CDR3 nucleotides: TGTGCCAGCAGTTTATTCGGCAGGGGTGACTATGGCTACACCTTC.

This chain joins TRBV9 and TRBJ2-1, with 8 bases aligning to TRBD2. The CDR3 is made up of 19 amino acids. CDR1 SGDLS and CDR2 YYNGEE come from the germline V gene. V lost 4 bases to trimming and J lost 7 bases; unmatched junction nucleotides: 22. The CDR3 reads CASSPRGGPILRGRNEQFF. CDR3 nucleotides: TGTGCCAGCAGCCCCCGGGGGGGCCCAATACTTAGAGGGCGGAATGAGCAGTTCTTC.

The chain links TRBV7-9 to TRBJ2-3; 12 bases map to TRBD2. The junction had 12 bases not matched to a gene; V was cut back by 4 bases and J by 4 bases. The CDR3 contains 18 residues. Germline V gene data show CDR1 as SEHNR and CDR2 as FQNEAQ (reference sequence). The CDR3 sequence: CASSSTNPTSGRADTQYF. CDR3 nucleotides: TGTGCCAGCAGCTCAACAAACCCGACTAGCGGGAGAGCAGATACGCAGTATTTT.

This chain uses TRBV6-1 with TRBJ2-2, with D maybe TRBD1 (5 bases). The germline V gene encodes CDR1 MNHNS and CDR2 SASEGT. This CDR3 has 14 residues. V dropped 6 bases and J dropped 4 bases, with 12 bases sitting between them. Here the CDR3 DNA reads TGTGCCAGCAGGGATGGGGCCAGCACCGGGGAGCTGTTTTTT. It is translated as CASRDGASTGELFF.

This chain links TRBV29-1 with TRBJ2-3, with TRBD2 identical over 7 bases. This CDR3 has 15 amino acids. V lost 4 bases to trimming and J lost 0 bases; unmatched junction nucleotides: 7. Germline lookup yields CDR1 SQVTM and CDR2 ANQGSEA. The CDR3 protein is CSVGWAGVSTDTQYF. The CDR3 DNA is TGCAGCGTTGGTTGGGCGGGGGTCAGCACAGATACGCAGTATTTT.

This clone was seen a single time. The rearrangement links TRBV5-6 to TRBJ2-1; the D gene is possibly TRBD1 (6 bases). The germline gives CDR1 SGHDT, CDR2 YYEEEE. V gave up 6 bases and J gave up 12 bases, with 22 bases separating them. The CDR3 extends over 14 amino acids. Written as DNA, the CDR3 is TGTGCCAGCACCCCCCAAAACAGGGAAAGGTCGCAGTTCTTC. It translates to CASTPQNRERSQFF.

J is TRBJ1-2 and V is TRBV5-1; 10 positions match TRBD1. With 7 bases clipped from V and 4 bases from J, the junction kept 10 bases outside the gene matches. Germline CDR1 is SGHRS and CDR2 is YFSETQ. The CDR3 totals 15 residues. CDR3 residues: CASSSGTGDGYGYTF. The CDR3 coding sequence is TGCGCCAGCTCCTCCGGGACAGGGGATGGCTATGGCTACACCTTC.

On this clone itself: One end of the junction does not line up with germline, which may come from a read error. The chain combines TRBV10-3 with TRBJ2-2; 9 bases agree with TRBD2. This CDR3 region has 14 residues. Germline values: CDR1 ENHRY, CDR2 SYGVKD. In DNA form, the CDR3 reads TGTGCCATCAATGAGCGGGAGGATAACGGGGAGCTGTTTTTT. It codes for CAINEREDNGELFF.

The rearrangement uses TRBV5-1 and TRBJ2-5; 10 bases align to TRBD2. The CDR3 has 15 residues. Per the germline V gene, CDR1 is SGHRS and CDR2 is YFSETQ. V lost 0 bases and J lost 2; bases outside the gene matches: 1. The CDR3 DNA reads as TGCGCCAGCAGCTTGGGACTAGCGGGTCAAGAGACCCAGTACTTC. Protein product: CASSLGLAGQETQYF.

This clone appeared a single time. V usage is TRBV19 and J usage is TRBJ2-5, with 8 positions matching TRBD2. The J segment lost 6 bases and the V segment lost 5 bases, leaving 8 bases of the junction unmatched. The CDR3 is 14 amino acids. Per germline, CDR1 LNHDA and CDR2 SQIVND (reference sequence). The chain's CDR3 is CASSSYSGKKTQYF. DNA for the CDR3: TGTGCCAGTAGTTCTTATAGCGGGAAAAAGACCCAGTACTTC.

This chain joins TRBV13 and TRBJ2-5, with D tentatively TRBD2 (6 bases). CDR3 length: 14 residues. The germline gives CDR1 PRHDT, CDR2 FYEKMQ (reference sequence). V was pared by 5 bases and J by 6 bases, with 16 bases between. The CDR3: CASSRPWRGQTQYF. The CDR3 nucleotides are TGTGCCAGCAGCCGTCCTTGGCGGGGCCAGACCCAGTACTTC. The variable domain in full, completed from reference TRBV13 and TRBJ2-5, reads AAGVIQSPRHLIKEKRETATLKCYPIPRHDTVYWYQQGPGQDPQFLISFYEKMQSDKGSIPDRFSAQQFSDYHSELNMSSLELGDSALYFCASSRPWRGQTQYFGPGTRLLVL.

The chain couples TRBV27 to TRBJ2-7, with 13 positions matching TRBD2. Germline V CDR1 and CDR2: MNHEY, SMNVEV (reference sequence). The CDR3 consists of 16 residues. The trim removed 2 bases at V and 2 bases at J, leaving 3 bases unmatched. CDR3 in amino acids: CASSLGTSGETYEQYF. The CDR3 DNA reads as TGTGCCAGCAGTTTAGGGACTAGCGGGGAAACCTACGAGCAGTACTTC.

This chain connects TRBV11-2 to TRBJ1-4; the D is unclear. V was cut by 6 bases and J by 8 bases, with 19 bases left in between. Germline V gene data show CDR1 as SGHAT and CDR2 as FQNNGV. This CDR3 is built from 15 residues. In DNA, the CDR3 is TGTGCCAGCAGACGGACTGTCGTTTATTCCGAAAAACTGTTTTTT. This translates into CASRRTVVYSEKLFF.

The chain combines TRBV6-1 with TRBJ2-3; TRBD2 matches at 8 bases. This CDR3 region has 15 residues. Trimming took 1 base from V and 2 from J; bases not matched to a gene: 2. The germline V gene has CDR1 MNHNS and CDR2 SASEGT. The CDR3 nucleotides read TGTGCCAGCAGTGAAGTAGCGGGACCCACAGATACGCAGTATTTT. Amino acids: CASSEVAGPTDTQYF.

Written as DNA, the CDR3 is TGTGCCAGCACGACATACAGGGGGCCGAGAGAGCAGTACTTC. This sequence encodes CASTTYRGPREQYF. The chain carries TRBV28 and TRBJ2-7; 9 nucleotides match TRBD1. CDR1 is MDHEN and CDR2 is SYDVKM in the germline V gene. With V trimmed by 7 bases and J by 7 bases, 11 bases remained unmatched. This CDR3 has 14 residues.

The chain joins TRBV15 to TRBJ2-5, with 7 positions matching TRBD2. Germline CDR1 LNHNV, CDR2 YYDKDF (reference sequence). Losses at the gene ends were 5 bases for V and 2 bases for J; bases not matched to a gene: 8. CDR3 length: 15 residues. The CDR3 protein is CATSGYGGDQETQYF. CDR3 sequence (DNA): TGTGCCACCAGCGGCTATGGGGGGGATCAAGAGACCCAGTACTTC.

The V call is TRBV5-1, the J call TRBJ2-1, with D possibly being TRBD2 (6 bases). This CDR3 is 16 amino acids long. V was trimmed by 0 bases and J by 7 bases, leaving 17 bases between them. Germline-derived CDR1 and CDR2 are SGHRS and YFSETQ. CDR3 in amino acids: CASSLAGTGRLNEQFF. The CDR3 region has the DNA TGCGCCAGCAGCTTGGCCGGGACTGGTCGGTTAAATGAGCAGTTCTTC.

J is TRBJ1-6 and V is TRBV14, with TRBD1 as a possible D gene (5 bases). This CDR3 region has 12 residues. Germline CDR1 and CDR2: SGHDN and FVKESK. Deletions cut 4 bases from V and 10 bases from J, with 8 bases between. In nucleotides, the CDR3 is TGTGCCAGCAGCCGGGGGGTCTCACCCCTCCACTTT. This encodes CASSRGVSPLHF. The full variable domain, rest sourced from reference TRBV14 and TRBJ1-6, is EAGVTQFPSHSVIEKGQTVTLRCDPISGHDNLYWYRRVMGKEIKFLLHFVKESKQDESGMPNNRFLAERTGGTYSTLKVQPAELEDSGVYFCASSRGVSPLHFGNGTRLTVT.

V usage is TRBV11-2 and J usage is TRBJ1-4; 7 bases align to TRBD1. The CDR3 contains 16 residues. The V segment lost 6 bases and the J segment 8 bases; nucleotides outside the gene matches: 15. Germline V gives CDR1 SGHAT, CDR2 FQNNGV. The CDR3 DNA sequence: TGTGCCAGCAGTTTTCAACCGGGACAGAGGGGGGAAAAACTGTTTTTT. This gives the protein CASSFQPGQRGEKLFF.

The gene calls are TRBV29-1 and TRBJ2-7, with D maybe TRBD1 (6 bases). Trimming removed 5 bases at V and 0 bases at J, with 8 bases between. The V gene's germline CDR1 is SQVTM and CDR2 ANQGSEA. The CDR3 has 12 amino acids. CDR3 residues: CSVQQGSYEQYF. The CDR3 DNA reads TGCAGCGTTCAACAGGGCTCCTACGAGCAGTACTTC.

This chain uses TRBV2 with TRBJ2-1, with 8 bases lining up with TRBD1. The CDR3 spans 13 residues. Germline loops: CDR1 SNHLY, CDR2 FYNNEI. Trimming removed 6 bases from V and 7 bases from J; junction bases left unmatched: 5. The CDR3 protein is CASRYRTGNEQFF. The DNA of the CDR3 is TGTGCCAGCAGATACAGGACAGGGAATGAGCAGTTCTTC.

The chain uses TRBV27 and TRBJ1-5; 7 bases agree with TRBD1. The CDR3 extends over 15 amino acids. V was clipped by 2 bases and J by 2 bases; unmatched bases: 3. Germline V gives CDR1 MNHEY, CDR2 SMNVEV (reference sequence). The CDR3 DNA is TGTGCCAGCAGTTTAGCCGGACAGGGCAATCAGCCCCAGCATTTT. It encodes CASSLAGQGNQPQHF.